This T cell receptor beta chain was obtained from a study of beta chain features in type 1 diabetes. All sorted populations exceeded 95% purity. Concerning this clone itself: The antigen is undetermined.

Reverse transcription of all isolated RNA meant that expressed TCRB transcripts were sequenced. Assay used: immunoSEQ multiplex PCR; TCRdb lists only in-frame clones, some missing. This table has about half a million clones, 30% appearing once. The CDR3 contains 13 residues. CDR1 and CDR2 (germline): SQVTM, ANQGSEA. After removal of 6 bases from V and 3 bases from J, the junction contained 5 bases not matched to a gene. General study findings and limits: Comparison showed that naive, central memory and Treg TCRB repertoires appeared more similar among patients than among healthy donors.

This TCR derives from a man aged 18-30 years in good health. Sequencing was performed on naive CD4+ T cells from blood. The chain has TRBV29-1 and TRBJ2-7; 10 bases are a match to TRBD1. The CDR3 DNA reads as TGCAGCGTGAGGACAGGGGGTTACTACGAGCAGTACTTC. Its protein is CSVRTGGYYEQYF.